This T cell receptor beta chain appears in the sequencing data of a study of T-cell reconstitution after alpha-beta-depleted transplantation in children (dated by TCRdb to between 2015 and 2016). Background for the entire study: Using TCR repertoire profiling, the study quantitatively followed how T-cell immune reconstitution unfolded in children after TCRalphabeta/CD19-depleted allogeneic hematopoietic cell transplantation.

Library creation used PCR. The sequencing machine was an Illumina HiSeq 2500. Molecular barcoding was employed in the preparation of TCR libraries, with unique molecular identifiers being used to normalize TCRbeta repertoire quantification. The raw public reads went through TCRdb reprocessing: fastp at Q25, MiXCR clone calling, in-frame beta chains kept. Rows merge per CDR3 protein into single entries with the most common DNA and genes. The sample yields about 470,000 distinct CDR3 sequences; over 40% were counted once. Clones ranked in the top ten supply 27% of the sample. For CDR1 and CDR2, the germline V gene lists MDHEN and SYDVKM. The CDR3 contains 14 residues, cysteine and phenylalanine counted. Here the CDR3 DNA is all that survives: 42 bases in frame from base 1. This clonotype occurred once. This clone's antigen is unknown. Germline is not matched at one junction end, which may reflect a read error.

The intended sense of this specimen's treatment or condition label: allogeneic hematopoietic cell transplantation with graft depleted of TCRalphabeta T cells and CD19 B cells. The transplant recipients were children given TCRalphabeta/CD19-depleted allogeneic hematopoietic cell grafts. Points the paper makes about the study in general: In some patients, the high TCRbeta diversity seen at day 60 was put down to recipient T cells and intrathymic progenitors that had survived conditioning. Over subsequent months, a decline in hyperexpanded clone frequencies was noted, and after one year, T-cell counts and TCRbeta diversity were mostly ascribed to newly produced T cells. About two months after transplant, the apparently early recovery of alphabetaT-cell counts reportedly depended on just several hundred clones that had expanded rapidly and came from non-depleted graft cells.

The sequence derives from a girl between 2 and 10 years old with aplastic anemia, due to receive a stem cell transplant. Rearrangement joined TRBV28 to TRBJ1-2, and 7 junction bases match TRBD1. This specimen was PBMCs, taken before TCRalphabeta/CD19-depleted stem cell transplant. The CDR3 corresponds to CASSFSGAGGGSTF. The nucleotide sequence reads TGTGCCAGCAGTTTCAGTGGGGCAGGGGGTGGCTCCACCTTC.